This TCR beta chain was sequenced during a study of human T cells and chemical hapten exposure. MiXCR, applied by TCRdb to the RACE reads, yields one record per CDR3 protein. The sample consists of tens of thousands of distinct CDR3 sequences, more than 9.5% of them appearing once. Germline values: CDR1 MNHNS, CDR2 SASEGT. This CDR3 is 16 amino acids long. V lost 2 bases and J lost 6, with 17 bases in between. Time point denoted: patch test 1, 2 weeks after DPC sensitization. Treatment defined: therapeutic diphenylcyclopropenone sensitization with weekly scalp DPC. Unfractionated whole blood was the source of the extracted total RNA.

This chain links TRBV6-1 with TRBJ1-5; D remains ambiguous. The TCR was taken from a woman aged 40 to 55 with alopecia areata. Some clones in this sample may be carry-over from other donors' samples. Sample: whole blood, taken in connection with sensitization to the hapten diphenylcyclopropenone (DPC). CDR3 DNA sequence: TGTGCCAGCAGTGAACTGGGGAAGGGAGTGGGTCAGCCCCAGCATTTT. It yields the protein CASSELGKGVGQPQHF.